This TCR beta chain is from a study of identical twins. Study-wide results and caveats: The abundant beta clonotypes from cord blood had fewer insertions, and memory repertoires had none of this. Less excess twin sharing appeared in beta out-of-frame sequences.

This CDR3 is built from 15 residues. V lost 1 base and J 3 bases, leaving 14 bases between the germline ends. Per germline, CDR1 SGHRS and CDR2 YFSETQ. This clonotype has more than one count but fewer than ten. The antigen is not known. TCRdb re-analysed the 5' RACE reads in MiXCR, keeping a single row per CDR3 protein. The sample has some 900,000 distinct CDR3 sequences, roughly an eighth seen once. The same specimen was also included in a second study, on yellow fever vaccine responses in identical twins. That investigation notes: As reported, the vaccine T cell response of twins seemed partly convergent and partly personalized.

The V and J genes are TRBV5-1 and TRBJ2-7; D is unresolved. Sample: PBMCs. The origin of this receptor is a woman under 30 in good health. CDR3 DNA sequence: TGCGCCAGCAGCTTGACCCCGGAAACCTACTACGAGCAGTACGTC. Residues: CASSLTPETYYEQYV.